This TCR beta chain was obtained from a study of blood T cell repertoires in COVID-19. Across the whole study: There were acute and convalescent COVID-19 samples, and they came from the United States, Italy and Spain. PBMCs, B-cell-depleted T cells, or T cells provided the cDNA or gDNA that made up the material.

Germline CDR1 SGHRS, CDR2 YFSETQ. The CDR3 loop spans 13 amino acids. J gave up 9 bases and V 3 bases, and 7 bases lay outside the gene matches. The authors' processing: Scientists estimated how many nucleated cells there were by amplifying reference gene primers. Repertoires were generated with immunoSEQ multiplex PCR, while TCRdb's copy carries only in-frame clones and drops some. The DNA gave D and trimming, while V, J and clone size come from that table. The sample holds roughly 410,000 clones, more than 75% seen once. Seattle-derived patients entered the study during active infection and were followed longitudinally.

Specimen: peripheral blood. This receptor was taken from a woman between 55 and 75 years old with COVID-19, enrolled during active disease. V is TRBV5-1 and J is TRBJ2-5, with 8 bases fitting TRBD1. CDR3: CASSWGQEGAQYF. The CDR3 nucleotides read TGCGCCAGCAGCTGGGGACAGGAAGGGGCCCAGTACTTC.